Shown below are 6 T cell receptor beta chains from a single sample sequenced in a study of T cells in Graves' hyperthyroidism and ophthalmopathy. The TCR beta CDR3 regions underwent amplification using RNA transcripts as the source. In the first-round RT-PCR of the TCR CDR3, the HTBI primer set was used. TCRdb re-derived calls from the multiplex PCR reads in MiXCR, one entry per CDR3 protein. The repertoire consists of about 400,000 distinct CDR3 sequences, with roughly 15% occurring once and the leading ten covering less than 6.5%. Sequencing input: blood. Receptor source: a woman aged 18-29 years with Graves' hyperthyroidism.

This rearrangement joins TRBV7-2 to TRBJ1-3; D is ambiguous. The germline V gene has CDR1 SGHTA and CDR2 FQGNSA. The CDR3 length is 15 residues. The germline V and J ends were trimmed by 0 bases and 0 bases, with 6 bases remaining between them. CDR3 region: CASSLAPSSGNTIYF. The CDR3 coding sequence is TGTGCCAGCAGCTTAGCACCGAGCTCTGGAAACACCATATATTTT.

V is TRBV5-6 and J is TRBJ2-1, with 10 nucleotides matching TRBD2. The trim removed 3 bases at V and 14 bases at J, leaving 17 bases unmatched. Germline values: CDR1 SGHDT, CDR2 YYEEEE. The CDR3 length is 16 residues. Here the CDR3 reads CASSSGAGGPLFIEFF. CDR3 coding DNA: TGTGCCAGCAGCTCCGGAGCGGGAGGGCCGTTGTTCATCGAGTTCTTC.

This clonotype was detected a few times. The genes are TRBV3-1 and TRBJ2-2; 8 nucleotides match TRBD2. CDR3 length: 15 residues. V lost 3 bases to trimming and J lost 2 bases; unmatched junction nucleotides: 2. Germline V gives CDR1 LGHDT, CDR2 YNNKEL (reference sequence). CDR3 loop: CASSHTSGNTGELFF. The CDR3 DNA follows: TGTGCCAGCAGCCACACTAGCGGCAACACCGGGGAGCTGTTTTTT.

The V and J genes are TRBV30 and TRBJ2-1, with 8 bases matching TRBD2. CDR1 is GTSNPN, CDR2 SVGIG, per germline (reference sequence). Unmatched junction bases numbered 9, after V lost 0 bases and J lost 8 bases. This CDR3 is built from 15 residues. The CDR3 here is CAWSVAAGVLHEQFF. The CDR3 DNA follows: TGTGCCTGGAGTGTAGCAGCGGGAGTTCTCCATGAGCAGTTCTTC.

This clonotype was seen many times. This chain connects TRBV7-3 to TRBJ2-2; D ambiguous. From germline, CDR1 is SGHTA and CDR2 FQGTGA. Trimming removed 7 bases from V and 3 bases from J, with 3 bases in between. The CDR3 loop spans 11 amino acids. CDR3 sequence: CASTDTGELFF. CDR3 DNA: TGTGCCAGCACCGACACCGGGGAGCTGTTTTTT.

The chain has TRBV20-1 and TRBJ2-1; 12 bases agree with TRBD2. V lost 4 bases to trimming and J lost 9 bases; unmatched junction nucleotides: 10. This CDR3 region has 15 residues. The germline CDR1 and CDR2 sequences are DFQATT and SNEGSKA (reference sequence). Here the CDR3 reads CSAKGGTSGRSEQFF. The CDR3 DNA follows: TGCAGTGCTAAAGGTGGTACTAGCGGGAGGAGTGAGCAGTTCTTC.